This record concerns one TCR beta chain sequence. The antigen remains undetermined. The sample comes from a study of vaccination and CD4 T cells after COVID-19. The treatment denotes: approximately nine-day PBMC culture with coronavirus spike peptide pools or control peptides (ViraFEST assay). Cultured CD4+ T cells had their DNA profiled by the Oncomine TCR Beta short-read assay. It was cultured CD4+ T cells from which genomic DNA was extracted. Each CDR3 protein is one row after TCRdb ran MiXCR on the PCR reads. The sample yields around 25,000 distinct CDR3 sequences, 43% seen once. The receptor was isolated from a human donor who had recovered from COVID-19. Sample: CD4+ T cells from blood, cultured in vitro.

This CDR3 reads CSAKGWVEPIQETQYF. As DNA, the CDR3 is TGCAGTGCTAAGGGGTGGGTAGAACCCATCCAAGAGACCCAGTACTTC. V and J are TRBV20-1 and TRBJ2-5; weak D call: TRBD1 (5 bases). The germline V and J ends were trimmed by 4 bases and 1 base, with 19 bases remaining between them. CDR1 and CDR2 (germline): DFQATT, SNEGSKA (reference sequence). The length of the CDR3 is 16 residues.